The source of this T cell receptor (beta chain) is a study of cytomegalovirus exposure and HLA in healthy donors. The PCR used 60 Vbeta and 13 Jbeta primers. Clones were sequenced by immunoSEQ multiplex PCR, and TCRdb holds only the in-frame ones, with some missing. Among under 300,000 clones listed, 80% to 90% were seen once. The clonotype was recovered from a woman aged 40 to 50 in good health and CMV-seropositive. What was sequenced was PBMCs.

The chain's CDR3 is CASSQAPTVGEQYF. For the CDR3, the DNA is TGCGCCAGCAGCCAAGCCCCCACAGTGGGCGAGCAGTACTTC. This rearrangement joins TRBV4-3 to TRBJ2-7; the D is unclear. CDR3 length: 14 amino acids. Germline lookup yields CDR1 LGHNA and CDR2 YSLEER. V shed 1 base and J shed 6 bases, with 13 bases lying between them.